Listed below are T cell receptor beta chains from one sample, sequenced in a study of cytomegalovirus exposure and HLA in healthy donors. Profiled with immunoSEQ multiplex PCR; TCRdb holds only in-frame clones, not every one. The sample lists about 120,000 clones; 70% to 85% were seen once. The sequencing input was PBMCs. These receptors were taken from a woman under 30 in good health and CMV-seronegative. The CDR3 runs from the conserved cysteine through the conserved F or W. Fields, in order: clone size, D gene, J gene, V gene, CDR3 DNA, CDR3 protein. A D gene is named only where the DNA matches it firmly. Rows may omit the clone size; those that give it use once, few, many or a size class.

clone_size: -; d_call: -; j_call: TRBJ2-7; v_call: TRBV19; cdr3_nt: TGTGCCAGTAGATTAGAGCGGGCGTCCTACGAGCAGTACTTC; cdr3_aa: CASRLERASYEQYF
clone_size: -; d_call: -; j_call: TRBJ2-5; v_call: TRBV7-2; cdr3_nt: TGTGCCAGCAGCTTCGATCGGGGGGAGACCCAGTACTTC; cdr3_aa: CASSFDRGETQYF
clone_size: -; d_call: -; j_call: TRBJ2-5; v_call: TRBV7-6; cdr3_nt: TGTGCCAGCAGCTTAGGGGGTCGGGGTCAAGAGACCCAGTACTTC; cdr3_aa: CASSLGGRGQETQYF
clone_size: -; d_call: -; j_call: TRBJ1-1; v_call: TRBV2; cdr3_nt: TGTGCCAGCAGTGAGATGCCTTCAAAACGAGCCACTGAAGCTTTCTTT; cdr3_aa: CASSEMPSKRATEAFF
clone_size: -; d_call: TRBD2; j_call: TRBJ2-5; v_call: TRBV7-2; cdr3_nt: TGTGCCAGCAGCATATGGACTAGCGGGAAGGAGACCCAGTACTTC; cdr3_aa: CASSIWTSGKETQYF
clone_size: -; d_call: -; j_call: TRBJ1-6; v_call: TRBV28; cdr3_nt: TGTGCCGGAGGGGGGGGGTCCTATAATTCACCCCTCCACTTT; cdr3_aa: CAGGGGSYNSPLHF
clone_size: -; d_call: TRBD1; j_call: TRBJ1-3; v_call: TRBV5-6; cdr3_nt: TGTGCCAGCAGCCCGAGACAGGGGGCGAGTCCCGGAAACACCATATATTTT; cdr3_aa: CASSPRQGASPGNTIYF
clone_size: -; d_call: -; j_call: TRBJ1-2; v_call: TRBV5-1; cdr3_nt: TGCGCCAGCAGCTTCGACCGGGAGGGCTACACCTTC; cdr3_aa: CASSFDREGYTF
clone_size: -; d_call: TRBD2; j_call: TRBJ2-3; v_call: TRBV5-1; cdr3_nt: TGCGCCAGCAGCGTGGGATGGACTAGCGGCACAGATACGCAGTATTTT; cdr3_aa: CASSVGWTSGTDTQYF
clone_size: -; d_call: TRBD2; j_call: TRBJ2-3; v_call: TRBV7-8; cdr3_nt: TGTGCCAGCAGCCCAGAGCACGGGAGGACAGATACGCAGTATTTT; cdr3_aa: CASSPEHGRTDTQYF
clone_size: few; d_call: -; j_call: TRBJ2-7; v_call: TRBV27; cdr3_nt: TGTGCCAGCAGTTTAGGGGCCGTATACGAGCAGTACTTC; cdr3_aa: CASSLGAVYEQYF
clone_size: once; d_call: TRBD1; j_call: TRBJ1-1; v_call: TRBV6-1; cdr3_nt: TGTGCCAGCAGTGAAGAGGGACAGCAGAACACTGAAGCTTTCTTT; cdr3_aa: CASSEEGQQNTEAFF
clone_size: -; d_call: TRBD2; j_call: TRBJ2-1; v_call: TRBV13; cdr3_nt: TGTGCCAGCAGCCCAGGATCGGGCGGGAGTTCTTATGAGCAGTTCTTC; cdr3_aa: CASSPGSGGSSYEQFF
clone_size: -; d_call: -; j_call: TRBJ2-3; v_call: TRBV14; cdr3_nt: TGTGCCAGCAGCCAAGGATTTCTAGCCCGATCCACAGATACGCAGTATTTT; cdr3_aa: CASSQGFLARSTDTQYF
clone_size: -; d_call: -; j_call: TRBJ1-5; v_call: TRBV5-1; cdr3_nt: TGCGCCAGCAGCTTGATAGGGGGGGGCAATCAGCCCCAGCATTTT; cdr3_aa: CASSLIGGGNQPQHF
clone_size: many; d_call: TRBD1; j_call: TRBJ2-1; v_call: TRBV5-1; cdr3_nt: TGCGCCAGCACTTCCGACAGGGTTTCCTACAATGAGCAGTTCTTC; cdr3_aa: CASTSDRVSYNEQFF
clone_size: few; d_call: TRBD1; j_call: TRBJ1-2; v_call: TRBV29-1; cdr3_nt: TGCAGCGTTGCCCAGGGGGGAGCTAACTATGGCTACACCTTC; cdr3_aa: CSVAQGGANYGYTF
clone_size: once; d_call: -; j_call: TRBJ2-2; v_call: TRBV9; cdr3_nt: TGTGCCAGCAGCGTAGTACAGAACACCGGGGAGCTGTTTTTT; cdr3_aa: CASSVVQNTGELFF
clone_size: -; d_call: -; j_call: TRBJ1-6; v_call: TRBV6-6; cdr3_nt: TGTGCCAGCAGTAAACCGGGAGTTTCACCCCTCCACTTT; cdr3_aa: CASSKPGVSPLHF
clone_size: -; d_call: -; j_call: TRBJ2-5; v_call: TRBV7-2; cdr3_nt: TGTGCCAGCAGCCAGAGGGGGTCCCAAGAGACCCAGTACTTC; cdr3_aa: CASSQRGSQETQYF
clone_size: -; d_call: -; j_call: TRBJ1-2; v_call: TRBV11-2; cdr3_nt: TGTGCCAGCAGCTGGGAGAACTATGGCTACACCTTC; cdr3_aa: CASSWENYGYTF
clone_size: -; d_call: TRBD1; j_call: TRBJ2-7; v_call: TRBV28; cdr3_nt: TGTGCCAGCAATCCTGGGACAGGGGCCTACGAGCAGTACTTC; cdr3_aa: CASNPGTGAYEQYF
clone_size: -; d_call: -; j_call: TRBJ1-1; v_call: TRBV4-1; cdr3_nt: TGCGCCAGCAGCCGCAATACAGGGTATTCAATGAACACTGAAGCTTTCTTT; cdr3_aa: CASSRNTGYSMNTEAFF
clone_size: -; d_call: TRBD2; j_call: TRBJ2-1; v_call: TRBV7-9; cdr3_nt: TGTGCCAGCAGCGTACCCGGGACTAGCGGGAACAATGAGCAGTTCTTC; cdr3_aa: CASSVPGTSGNNEQFF
clone_size: -; d_call: TRBD2; j_call: TRBJ2-3; v_call: TRBV30; cdr3_nt: TGTGCCTGGAGCAATAGCGGGTCGGTTTTGGATACGCAGTATTTT; cdr3_aa: CAWSNSGSVLDTQYF
clone_size: -; d_call: -; j_call: TRBJ1-1; v_call: TRBV10-2; cdr3_nt: TGCGCCAGCCGGGACATCCTGAACACTGAAGCTTTCTTT; cdr3_aa: CASRDILNTEAFF
clone_size: -; d_call: -; j_call: TRBJ2-7; v_call: TRBV28; cdr3_nt: TGTGCCAGCAGTCCACAGGCCAGGTCAGGATACGAGCAGTACTTC; cdr3_aa: CASSPQARSGYEQYF
clone_size: -; d_call: TRBD2; j_call: TRBJ2-7; v_call: TRBV27; cdr3_nt: TGTGCCAGCAGTACCCGCTGGACTAGCGGGAGAGACGAGCAGTACTTC; cdr3_aa: CASSTRWTSGRDEQYF
clone_size: -; d_call: -; j_call: TRBJ1-2; v_call: TRBV30; cdr3_nt: TGTGCCTGGAGTGTATCCGGCTATGGCTACACCTTC; cdr3_aa: CAWSVSGYGYTF
clone_size: -; d_call: -; j_call: TRBJ1-5; v_call: TRBV29-1; cdr3_nt: TGCAGCGTCCCCTCTAGCGATGGCAATCAGCCCCAGCATTTT; cdr3_aa: CSVPSSDGNQPQHF
clone_size: few; d_call: -; j_call: TRBJ1-3; v_call: TRBV10-1; cdr3_nt: TGCGCCAGCAGTACTGAGGGAATTGGGCCTTACTCTGGAAACACCATATATTTT; cdr3_aa: CASSTEGIGPYSGNTIYF
clone_size: -; d_call: TRBD1; j_call: TRBJ2-5; v_call: TRBV15; cdr3_nt: TGTGCCACCAGCACCAGGACAGGGGCCGGGGCGACCCAGTACTTC; cdr3_aa: CATSTRTGAGATQYF